This T cell receptor beta chain was captured by sequencing in a study of blood T cell repertoires in COVID-19. Study context: Both acute and convalescent COVID-19 samples were obtained from the United States, Italy and Spain. T cells, B-cell-depleted T cells, or PBMCs supplied cDNA or gDNA.

Per the original methods: The authors estimated nucleated cell counts from reference gene primer amplification. Repertoires were generated with immunoSEQ multiplex PCR, while TCRdb's copy carries only in-frame clones and drops some. Clonal size and the V and J genes are those of that table, whereas D and trimming came from the DNA. The sample carries approximately 82,000 clones, almost 95% recorded once. Germline V lookup: CDR1 MNHEY, CDR2 SVGAGI. Trimming removed 7 bases from V and 7 bases from J, with 14 bases in between. The CDR3 has 13 residues. This clone was observed a few times. Material: peripheral blood. The source of this sequence is a woman aged 55-75 years with active COVID-19. J is TRBJ1-5 and V is TRBV6-5; D may be TRBD1 (6 bases). The CDR3 region has the DNA TGTGCCAGCAAGAGCAGGGGCTTGCAGCCCCAGCATTTT. This encodes CASKSRGLQPQHF.